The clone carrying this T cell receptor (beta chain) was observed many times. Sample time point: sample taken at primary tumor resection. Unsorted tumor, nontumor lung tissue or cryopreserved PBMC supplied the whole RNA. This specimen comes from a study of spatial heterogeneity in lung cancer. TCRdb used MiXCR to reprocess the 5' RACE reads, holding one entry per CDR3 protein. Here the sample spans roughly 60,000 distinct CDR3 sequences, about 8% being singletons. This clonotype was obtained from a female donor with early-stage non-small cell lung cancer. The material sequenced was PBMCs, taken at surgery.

The CDR3 DNA is TGTGCCAGCAGTTCGGGACAGATCAATGAAAAACTGTTTTTT. This translates into CASSSGQINEKLFF. The V and J genes are TRBV28 and TRBJ1-4, with 7 bases matching TRBD1. The germline gives CDR1 MDHEN, CDR2 SYDVKM. This CDR3 comprises 14 residues. The ends lost 4 bases at V and 5 bases at J; junction bases unmatched: 4.